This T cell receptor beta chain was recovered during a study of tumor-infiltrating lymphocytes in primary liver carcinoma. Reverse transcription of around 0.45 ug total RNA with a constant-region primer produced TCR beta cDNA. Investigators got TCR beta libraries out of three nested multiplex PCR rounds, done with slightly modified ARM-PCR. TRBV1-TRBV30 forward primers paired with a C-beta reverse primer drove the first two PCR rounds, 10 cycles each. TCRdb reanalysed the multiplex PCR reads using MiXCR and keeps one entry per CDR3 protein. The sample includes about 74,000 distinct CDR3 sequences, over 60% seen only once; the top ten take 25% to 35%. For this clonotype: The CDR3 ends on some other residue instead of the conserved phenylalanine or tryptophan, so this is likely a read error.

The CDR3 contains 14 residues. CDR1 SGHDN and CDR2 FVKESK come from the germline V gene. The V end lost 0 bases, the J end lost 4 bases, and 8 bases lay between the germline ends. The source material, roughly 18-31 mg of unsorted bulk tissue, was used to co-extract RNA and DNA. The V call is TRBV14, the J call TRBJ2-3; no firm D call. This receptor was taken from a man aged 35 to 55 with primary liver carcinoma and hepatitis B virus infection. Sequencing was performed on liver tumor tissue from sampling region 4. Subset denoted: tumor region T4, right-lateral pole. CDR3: CASSQDWSADTQYL. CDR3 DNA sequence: TGTGCCAGCAGCCAAGATTGGAGCGCAGATACGCAGTATCTT.